The 9 T cell receptor beta chains in this list originate from one sample, sequenced in a study of blood T cell repertoires in COVID-19. Repertoires were generated with immunoSEQ multiplex PCR, while TCRdb's copy carries only in-frame clones and drops some. The table lists just over 200,000 clones, 80% of them singletons. Sequencing was performed on peripheral blood. These TCRs come from a woman aged 70-85 years with acute or convalescent COVID-19.

The V gene is TRBV9, the J gene TRBJ2-5; 7 nucleotides line up with TRBD2. The CDR3 is 13 residues long. V lost 0 bases, J lost 5 bases, and 1 base stayed unmatched. Germline CDR1 SGDLS, CDR2 YYNGEE. CDR3 nucleotides: TGTGCCAGCAGCGTAGTACTAGCGGAGACCCAGTACTTC. This codes for CASSVVLAETQYF.

The chain uses TRBV18 and TRBJ1-1, with 7 positions matching TRBD1. The V gene's germline CDR1 is KGHSH and CDR2 LQKENI. The CDR3 spans 16 residues. V lost 5 bases, J lost 0 bases, and 9 bases stayed unmatched. CDR3 in amino acids: CASSNRQGGMNTEAFF. The CDR3, as DNA: TGTGCCAGCTCAAACCGACAGGGCGGCATGAACACTGAAGCTTTCTTT.

V and J are TRBV5-4 and TRBJ1-6, with TRBD1 identical over 7 bases. The CDR3 runs to 14 residues. The germline V gene encodes CDR1 SGHNT and CDR2 YYREEE (reference sequence). V lost 5 bases to trimming and J lost 7 bases; unmatched junction nucleotides: 6. The CDR3 region has the DNA TGTGCCAGCAGTTCACAGGGGTGGAATTCACCCCTCCACTTT. Translation: CASSSQGWNSPLHF.

This clone has a handful of counts. The chain links TRBV6-2 or TRBV6-3 to TRBJ2-1; D remains unclear. This CDR3 spans 12 amino acids. Trimming shortened V by 6 bases and J by 5 bases, and 8 bases separated the two germline ends. The germline gives CDR1 MNHEY, CDR2 SVGEGT. Here the CDR3 reads CASSSTNNEQFF. The CDR3 bases are TGTGCCAGCAGCTCGACAAACAATGAGCAGTTCTTC.

The chain recombines TRBV27 with TRBJ2-7; tentatively, D is TRBD2 (5 bases). V was clipped by 4 bases and J by 5 bases, with 12 bases between them. This CDR3 has 13 amino acids. Germline V gene data show CDR1 as MNHEY and CDR2 as SMNVEV (reference sequence). CDR3 DNA sequence: TGTGCCAGCAGTTCCGGGAACCAGGACGAGCAGTACTTC. Protein sequence: CASSSGNQDEQYF.

This chain's CDR3 is CAIRTGQAPSYEQYF. The CDR3 DNA sequence: TGTGCCATCAGGACGGGACAGGCCCCCTCCTACGAGCAGTACTTC. V usage is TRBV10-3 and J usage is TRBJ2-7, with 8 bases lining up with TRBD1. The CDR3 extends over 15 amino acids. Per germline, CDR1 ENHRY and CDR2 SYGVKD. V lost 6 bases, J lost 0 bases, and 7 bases stayed unmatched.

V and J are TRBV14 and TRBJ2-6; 7 nucleotides match TRBD1. The CDR3 totals 16 residues. Trimming took 9 bases from V and 0 from J; bases not matched to a gene: 8. Looked up from germline, CDR1 is SGHDN and CDR2 is FVKESK. The CDR3 DNA reads TGTGCCAGTTCGGGACAGATCTACTCTGGGGCCAACGTCCTGACTTTC. As protein: CASSGQIYSGANVLTF.

The gene calls are TRBV11-2 and TRBJ2-1, with D possibly being TRBD2 (6 bases). The CDR3 spans 15 residues. Germline V lookup: CDR1 SGHAT, CDR2 FQNNGV. The V end lost 6 bases, the J end lost 5 bases, and 17 bases lay between the germline ends. The CDR3 DNA is TGTGCCAGCAGGTATGGCGGGACGCGCAACAATGAGCAGTTCTTC. Translation: CASRYGGTRNNEQFF.

This clone has a single count. V and J are TRBV5-1 and TRBJ1-5; D is undetermined. V lost 0 bases and J 4 bases, leaving 8 bases between the germline ends. The germline V gene has CDR1 SGHRS and CDR2 YFSETQ. This CDR3 contains 14 residues. DNA of the CDR3: TGCGCCAGCAGCTTGGATGGAGTTAATCAGCCCCAGCATTTT. This sequence encodes CASSLDGVNQPQHF.